These 2 T cell receptor beta chains were sequenced from one sample in a study of blood T cell repertoires in COVID-19. TCRdb keeps only in-frame clones here, not all; method: immunoSEQ multiplex PCR. This table holds tens of thousands of clones, around 85% found once. Sequences were obtained from peripheral blood. The receptors here all came from a woman of 80 years or more with active or convalescent COVID-19.

The chain uses TRBV4-3 and TRBJ1-3; 9 bases line up with TRBD1. J gave up 0 bases and V 5 bases, and 8 bases lay outside the gene matches. Germline loops: CDR1 LGHNA, CDR2 YSLEER. This CDR3 has 17 residues. CDR3 sequence reads: CASSSQKQGASGNTIYF. The CDR3 nucleotides read TGCGCCAGCAGCTCGCAAAAACAGGGGGCCTCTGGAAACACCATATATTTT.

The rearrangement links TRBV25-1 to TRBJ2-5; 9 bases match TRBD1. With V trimmed by 4 bases and J by 3 bases, 9 bases remained unmatched. Germline V gives CDR1 MGHDK, CDR2 SYGVNS. CDR3 length equals 16 residues. The CDR3 DNA reads as TGTGCCAGCAGTGGGGGAACTGGGACAGGGAAAGAGACCCAGTACTTC. Its protein product is CASSGGTGTGKETQYF.